This T cell receptor (beta chain) was profiled in a study of blood T cells in healthy people across ages. With 3 bases clipped from V and 6 bases from J, the junction kept 9 bases outside the gene matches. The germline gives CDR1 LGHDT, CDR2 YNNKEL (reference sequence). CDR3 size: 16 residues. With a J-beta primer mix and a sample-barcoded 5' primer, a second PCR ran about 7 to 11 cycles. Each CDR3 protein is one row after TCRdb ran MiXCR on the 5' RACE reads. The sample has approximately 700,000 distinct CDR3 sequences; 32% are singletons. The clonotype was recovered from a woman over 75 in good health. The sample taken for sequencing was blood. The chain has TRBV3-1 and TRBJ2-7; 12 nucleotides align to TRBD1. CDR3 bases: TGTGCCAGCAGCCATGCAAAGGGACAGGGGGCAGGCGAGCAGTACTTC. It encodes CASSHAKGQGAGEQYF.